These 32 T cell receptor beta chains share one sample of origin, sequenced in a study of T cell repertoires in cytomegalovirus infection. TCRdb re-called the reads with MiXCR, one entry per CDR3 protein. The sample has approximately 990,000 distinct CDR3 sequences, approximately 30% seen once. No antigen has been identified for these receptors. The material was cultured CD8+ T cells from PBMCs, obtained from culture after CMV antigen stimulation. The receptor source for this set is a human donor in good health (CMV status not recorded). Some clones in this sample may be carry-over from other donors' samples.

The rearrangement links TRBV7-9 to TRBJ1-1; maybe TRBD1 (5 bases). The CDR3 extends over 14 amino acids. Trimming removed 2 bases at V and 7 bases at J, with 14 bases between. The germline V gene encodes CDR1 SEHNR and CDR2 FQNEAQ (reference sequence). This chain's CDR3 is CASSLTPGLGEAFF. The CDR3 DNA follows: TGTGCCAGCAGCTTAACTCCAGGGTTGGGTGAAGCTTTCTTT.

The V call is TRBV19, the J call TRBJ2-7; a weak D match, TRBD1 (6 bases). The V and J ends lost 3 bases and 1 base respectively, with 10 bases between them. CDR1 and CDR2 (germline): LNHDA, SQIVND (reference sequence). There are 14 residues in the CDR3. The CDR3 is CASSISDRSYEQYF. CDR3 sequence (DNA): TGTGCCAGTAGTATTTCAGACAGGTCCTACGAGCAGTACTTC.

This clonotype was picked up one time. The chain employs TRBV7-3 and TRBJ2-3, with D unclear. The germline gives CDR1 SGHTA, CDR2 FQGTGA. The CDR3 runs to 14 residues. The V end lost 10 bases, the J end lost 0 bases, and 14 bases lay between the germline ends. CDR3 amino acids: CANNSGASTDTQYF. Written as DNA, the CDR3 is TGTGCCAACAACTCAGGTGCTAGCACAGATACGCAGTATTTT.

This chain links TRBV4-1 with TRBJ1-1; a weak D match, TRBD1 (6 bases). V lost 0 bases and J 4 bases, leaving 12 bases between the germline ends. The CDR3 has 15 residues. Germline CDR1 MGHRA, CDR2 YSYEKL. CDR3 loop: CASSQDGAGATEAFF. In DNA, the CDR3 is TGCGCCAGCAGCCAAGATGGAGCAGGGGCCACTGAAGCTTTCTTT.

This chain uses TRBV19 with TRBJ1-1, with a tentative D call TRBD1 (6 bases). The V and J ends lost 6 bases and 4 bases respectively, with 18 bases between them. This CDR3 spans 15 amino acids. The germline CDR1 and CDR2 sequences are LNHDA and SQIVND (reference sequence). CDR3 in amino acids: CASSAPRGGGTEAFF. For the CDR3, the DNA is TGTGCCAGTAGCGCACCGAGGGGGGGCGGCACTGAAGCTTTCTTT.

The CDR3 DNA follows: TGTGCCAGCAGCGCCGAAGGGGGGGGCCCAGAGACCCAGTACTTC. It yields the protein CASSAEGGGPETQYF. J is TRBJ2-5 and V is TRBV9, with a weak D call TRBD2 (7 bases). Trimming took 3 bases from V and 4 from J, leaving 16 bases between them. CDR1 is SGDLS and CDR2 is YYNGEE in the germline V gene. This CDR3 is built from 15 residues.

This chain connects TRBV4-3 to TRBJ2-5; D is possibly TRBD1 (6 bases). V lost 0 bases and J 5 bases, leaving 16 bases between the germline ends. This CDR3 has 16 amino acids. Germline values: CDR1 LGHNA, CDR2 YSLEER. CDR3 bases: TGCGCCAGCAGCCAAGACGCCCAGGGGTATAGGGAGACCCAGTACTTC. Protein sequence: CASSQDAQGYRETQYF.

This chain links TRBV7-9 with TRBJ1-6; no firm D call. The CDR3 has 15 amino acids. CDR1 and CDR2 from the germline V gene are SEHNR and FQNEAQ (reference sequence). V lost 3 bases and J lost 4, with 10 bases in between. The chain's CDR3 is CASSFDNPYNSPLHF. As DNA, the CDR3 is TGTGCCAGCAGCTTCGATAACCCTTATAATTCACCCCTCCACTTT.

This clonotype has just a few counts. V is TRBV12-3 or TRBV12-4 and J is TRBJ2-1, with TRBD2 identical over 7 bases. J gave up 9 bases and V 5 bases, and 7 bases lay outside the gene matches. The CDR3 is made up of 13 amino acids. The DNA for the CDR3 is TGTGCCAGCAGTCACCCAACGGGGGGTGAGCAGTTCTTC. Translation: CASSHPTGGEQFF.

The sample holds a few counts of this clonotype. The chain employs TRBV7-6 and TRBJ1-2, with D perhaps TRBD1 (5 bases). The V gene's germline CDR1 is SGHVS and CDR2 FNYEAQ. V dropped 8 bases and J dropped 8 bases, with 18 bases sitting between them. This CDR3 spans 13 amino acids. The DNA for the CDR3 is TGTGCCAGCGGAGTAGGGACCCTGATAGGCTACACCTTC. Its protein product is CASGVGTLIGYTF.

The V call is TRBV2, the J call TRBJ1-6, with TRBD1 matching over 7 bases. V dropped 5 bases and J dropped 6; count of bases not matched to a gene: 7. The CDR3 consists of 15 residues. Germline lookup yields CDR1 SNHLY and CDR2 FYNNEI. The CDR3 sequence is CASSSPGQINSPLHF. CDR3 nucleotides: TGTGCCAGCAGTTCCCCGGGACAGATTAATTCACCCCTCCACTTT.

This clonotype has a handful of counts. The J gene is TRBJ2-7, the V gene TRBV12-3 or TRBV12-4; TRBD1 might be the D (5 bases). This CDR3 region has 17 residues. V was trimmed by 6 bases and J by 2 bases, leaving 23 bases between them. CDR3 coding DNA: TGTGCCAGCAGCCCTGGGCAGGGATGGTTATCGGCCTACGAGCAGTACGTC. Residues: CASSPGQGWLSAYEQYV.

Points on this clonotype: This may be a read error: a much more frequent sequence differs by one nucleotide. The gene calls are TRBV7-2 and TRBJ2-3, with D uncertain. Germline CDR1 reads SGHTA; CDR2 reads FQGNSA. CDR3 length equals 15 residues. Between the trimmed V and J ends, which lost 5 bases and 0 bases, there was a span of 12 bases. The CDR3 region is CASSNIFRSTDTQYF. The CDR3 DNA follows: TGTGCCAGCAGCAATATATTCCGGAGCACAGATACGCAGTATTTT.

This clonotype showed up just a few times. The chain joins TRBV4-1 to TRBJ2-7; a possible D gene is TRBD1 (5 bases). From germline, CDR1 is MGHRA and CDR2 YSYEKL. The ends were cut back, 1 base at V and 4 bases at J, with 14 bases in the middle. CDR3 length equals 15 residues. The CDR3 sequence is CASSQGVGSGYEQYF. Here the CDR3 DNA reads TGCGCCAGCAGCCAAGGAGTTGGCTCAGGGTACGAGCAGTACTTC.

The chain combines TRBV5-1 with TRBJ2-1; the D is unclear. CDR1 SGHRS and CDR2 YFSETQ come from the germline V gene. V gave up 4 bases and J gave up 7 bases, with 9 bases separating them. This CDR3 comprises 12 residues. This chain's CDR3 is CASSRKRNEQFF. The DNA of the CDR3 is TGCGCCAGCAGCCGCAAGAGGAATGAGCAGTTCTTC.

The chain joins TRBV20-1 to TRBJ1-2; D gene unclear. The CDR3 is 12 amino acids. Germline V lookup: CDR1 DFQATT, CDR2 SNEGSKA (reference sequence). V was shortened by 3 bases and J by 8 bases, with 13 bases between the two germline ends. The CDR3 bases are TGCAGTGCTAGGGCAATCGATGTGGGCTACACCTTC. It yields the protein CSARAIDVGYTF.

The table lists this clonotype with many counts. The chain carries TRBV7-6 and TRBJ1-1; TRBD1 agrees at 10 bases. The CDR3 is made up of 14 amino acids. Germline V gene sequence: CDR1 SGHVS, CDR2 FNYEAQ. Germline trimming cut 1 base from V and 8 bases from J; bases unmatched to any gene: 4. The chain's CDR3 is CASSLGGQGLEAFF. The DNA for the CDR3 is TGTGCCAGCAGCTTAGGGGGACAGGGGCTGGAAGCTTTCTTT.

The chain uses TRBV18 and TRBJ2-1; TRBD1 agrees at 8 bases. Trimming removed 4 bases from V and 5 bases from J; junction bases left unmatched: 4. Per germline, CDR1 KGHSH and CDR2 LQKENI. The CDR3 is made up of 14 amino acids. In DNA, the CDR3 is TGTGCCAGCTCACGGACAGGGCTCGACAATGAGCAGTTCTTC. Translated, it gives CASSRTGLDNEQFF. Together with reference TRBV18 and TRBJ2-1, the CDR3 gives the full variable domain: NAGVMQNPRHLVRRRGQEARLRCSPMKGHSHVYWYRQLPEEGLKFMVYLQKENIIDESGMPKERFSAEFPKEGPSILRIQQVVRGDSAAYFCASSRTGLDNEQFFGPGTRLTVL.

The chain is built from TRBV2 and TRBJ2-3, with 11 bases matching TRBD2. The CDR3 loop spans 19 amino acids. Germline loops: CDR1 SNHLY, CDR2 FYNNEI. The trim removed 4 bases at V and 1 base at J, leaving 13 bases unmatched. CDR3 amino acids: CASSGPSGGTVQGTDTQYF. In DNA, the CDR3 is TGTGCCAGCAGTGGTCCTAGCGGGGGGACTGTTCAGGGCACAGATACGCAGTATTTT.

This chain links TRBV7-3 with TRBJ2-3, with TRBD2 matching 9 bases. The CDR3 has 16 residues. Germline lookup yields CDR1 SGHTA and CDR2 FQGTGA. J lost 2 bases, V lost 4 bases, and 7 bases had no gene match. CDR3 nucleotides: TGTGCCAGCAGCTCCGAATCGGGACTAGCCACAGATACGCAGTATTTT. This codes for CASSSESGLATDTQYF.

The sample holds a few counts of this clonotype. This chain connects TRBV27 to TRBJ2-5; D perhaps matches TRBD2 (7 bases). Germline loops: CDR1 MNHEY, CDR2 SMNVEV (reference sequence). The CDR3 consists of 16 residues. V was pared by 2 bases and J by 0 bases, with 13 bases between. For the CDR3, the DNA is TGTGCCAGCAGTTTACAGGGGAGGGGGTACCAAGAGACCCAGTACTTC. Translated, it gives CASSLQGRGYQETQYF.

This clonotype was observed a handful of times. V usage is TRBV6-2 or TRBV6-3 and J usage is TRBJ2-7; TRBD1 might be the D (5 bases). The CDR3 is made up of 15 amino acids. Germline CDR1 MNHEY, CDR2 SVGEGT. The V end lost 5 bases, the J end lost 0 bases, and 14 bases lay between the germline ends. The CDR3 DNA reads as TGTGCCAGCAGTACGGACACTCTGAGCTCCTACGAGCAGTACGTC. Protein product: CASSTDTLSSYEQYV.

The chain links TRBV4-3 to TRBJ2-1, with 9 nucleotides matching TRBD2. The CDR3 runs 17 residues. V was pared by 0 bases and J by 7 bases, with 10 bases of the junction left unmatched. The germline V gene encodes CDR1 LGHNA and CDR2 YSLEER. CDR3 nucleotide sequence: TGCGCCAGCAGCCAAGATAACCTGGCGGGGGGGCTGAATGAGCAGTTCTTC. It encodes CASSQDNLAGGLNEQFF.

This clonotype showed up just a few times. The J gene is TRBJ1-1, the V gene TRBV7-9; the D is unclear. Germline CDR1 is SEHNR and CDR2 is FQNEAQ (reference sequence). V dropped 2 bases and J dropped 1 base, with 8 bases sitting between them. The CDR3 is made up of 14 amino acids. The CDR3 DNA sequence: TGTGCCAGCAGCTTACCCCCCTCGAACACTGAAGCTTTCTTT. This sequence encodes CASSLPPSNTEAFF.

This clonotype was seen ten or more times. J is TRBJ2-3 and V is TRBV12-3 or TRBV12-4; either TRBD1 or TRBD2 may fit D (6 bases each). V was cut by 7 bases and J by 1 base, with 12 bases left in between. The CDR3 loop spans 14 amino acids. The CDR3 here is CASTEGGRTDTQYF. The CDR3 bases are TGTGCCAGCACCGAGGGGGGCCGCACAGATACGCAGTATTTT.

CDR3 coding DNA: TGTGCCAGCAGCTTACCGACTGACAGGGTGTATGAAGCTTTCTTT. Its protein product is CASSLPTDRVYEAFF. J is TRBJ1-1 and V is TRBV7-9; TRBD1 aligns across 7 bases. Germline V gives CDR1 SEHNR, CDR2 FQNEAQ (reference sequence). V shed 2 bases, J shed 7 bases, and the junction held 10 bases outside the gene matches. The CDR3 runs 15 residues.

On this clonotype itself: A much more abundant neighbour one base away suggests this may be a read error. The CDR3 sequence: CARVWGIYSGANVLTF. CDR3 sequence (DNA): TGTGCCAGAGTATGGGGTATTTACTCTGGGGCCAACGTCCTGACTTTC. This chain uses TRBV7-2 with TRBJ2-6; D gene unclear. The CDR3 totals 16 residues. Germline values: CDR1 SGHTA, CDR2 FQGNSA. V was pared by 9 bases and J by 0 bases, with 15 bases between. Drawing the rest from reference TRBV7-2 and TRBJ2-6, the complete variable domain is GAGVSQSPSNKVTEKGKDVELRCDPISGHTALYWYRQSLGQGLEFLIYFQGNSAPDKSGLPSDRFSAERTGGSVSTLTIQRTQQEDSAVYLCARVWGIYSGANVLTFGAGSRLTVL.

The chain combines TRBV20-1 with TRBJ1-1; no clear D gene. This CDR3 has 14 residues. Germline V lookup: CDR1 DFQATT, CDR2 SNEGSKA (reference sequence). The germline V and J ends were trimmed by 4 bases and 1 base, with 13 bases remaining between them. The CDR3 loop is CSATPAEENTEAFF. The DNA of the CDR3 is TGCAGTGCTACCCCGGCGGAGGAGAACACTGAAGCTTTCTTT.

The chain couples TRBV12-3 or TRBV12-4 to TRBJ2-3; 9 bases are a match to TRBD1. V trimming: 6 bases; J trimming: 0 bases; junction bases outside the gene matches: 7. This CDR3 is built from 16 residues. The CDR3 loop is CASSVRTGASTDTQYF. The CDR3, as DNA: TGTGCCAGCAGCGTCCGGACAGGGGCGAGCACAGATACGCAGTATTTT.

This clonotype turned up a few times. This chain joins TRBV20-1 and TRBJ2-3, with 10 bases matching TRBD1. Germline V gene sequence: CDR1 DFQATT, CDR2 SNEGSKA (reference sequence). V gave up 5 bases and J gave up 3 bases; unmatched junction bases: 5. The CDR3 extends over 14 amino acids. CDR3 in DNA: TGCAGTGCTCCTCGGGACAGGGGAACAGATACGCAGTATTTT. Translation: CSAPRDRGTDTQYF.

The chain is built from TRBV7-9 and TRBJ2-6, with unresolved D. The CDR3 extends over 18 amino acids. V lost 8 bases to trimming and J lost 4 bases, with 24 bases between them. Germline V gene sequence: CDR1 SEHNR, CDR2 FQNEAQ (reference sequence). The DNA for the CDR3 is TGTGCCAGCCCTGACATGGGGTCCCCTAAAATGGGGGCCAACGTCCTGACTTTC. Translating gives CASPDMGSPKMGANVLTF. The variable domain in full, with the rest retrieved from reference TRBV7-9 and TRBJ2-6, is DTGVSQNPRHKITKRGQNVTFRCDPISEHNRLYWYRQTLGQGPEFLTYFQNEAQLEKSRLLSDRFSAERPKGSFSTLEIQRTEQGDSAMYLCASPDMGSPKMGANVLTFGAGSRLTVL.

This chain links TRBV19 with TRBJ2-3, with D tentatively TRBD1 (6 bases). The CDR3 runs to 13 residues. The germline V and J ends were trimmed by 5 bases and 7 bases, with 13 bases remaining between them. Germline V gives CDR1 LNHDA, CDR2 SQIVND (reference sequence). The CDR3 reads CASSGRQAYTQYF. The CDR3 nucleotides are TGTGCCAGTAGTGGCCGACAGGCCTATACGCAGTATTTT. The full variable domain, in which reference TRBV19 and TRBJ2-3 provide the parts outside the CDR3, is DGGITQSPKYLFRKEGQNVTLSCEQNLNHDAMYWYRQDPGQGLRLIYYSQIVNDFQKGDIAEGYSVSREKKESFPLTVTSAQKNPTAFYLCASSGRQAYTQYFGPGTRLTVL.